The rows below give T cell receptor beta chains drawn from one sample of a study of CD8 T cells in Susac syndrome. TCRdb itself ran the immunoSEQ multiplex PCR reads through MiXCR, one entry per CDR3 protein. The sample holds about 210,000 distinct CDR3 sequences; around 96% are singletons and the top ten take 0.075% to 0.095%. The sample taken for sequencing was CD4+ T cells from PBMCs. Receptor source: a human donor with multiple sclerosis. Each CDR3 is given with its conserved first and last residue. D genes are given only for firm matches. Not every row has a clone size; where given, it reads once, few, many or a size class.

j_gene	d_gene	v_gene	abundance	CDR3nt	CDR3aa
TRBJ2-1	-	TRBV5-1	-	TGCGCCAGCAGCTGGGGGGACAGCTACAATGAGCAGTTCTTC	CASSWGDSYNEQFF
TRBJ1-2	-	TRBV28	-	TGTGCCAGCGCCCACCCCACCTGGGATGGCTACACCTTC	CASAHPTWDGYTF
TRBJ2-7	TRBD1	TRBV12-3/TRBV12-4	-	TGTGCCAGCAGTTTCCGGGACAGGGGGCCCTACGAGCAGTACTTC	CASSFRDRGPYEQYF
TRBJ1-2	TRBD1	TRBV3-1	-	TGTGCCAGCAGCCAAGTGGGGACAGGGGGCGCGGTTTATGGCTACACCTTC	CASSQVGTGGAVYGYTF
TRBJ1-2	-	TRBV23-1	-	TGCGCCAGCAGTCAATCGGGGGTGGGGGATGGCTACACCTTC	CASSQSGVGDGYTF
TRBJ2-1	-	TRBV24-1	-	TGTGCCACCAGTGACAGCTACAATGAGCAGTTCTTC	CATSDSYNEQFF
TRBJ1-5	-	TRBV29-1	-	TGCAGCGTTGTAGGGGGAAATAGCAATCAGCCCCAGCATTTT	CSVVGGNSNQPQHF
TRBJ2-1	TRBD2	TRBV3-1	-	TGTGCCAGCAGCCTCCGGACTAGCGGGACCTACAATGAGCAGTTCTTC	CASSLRTSGTYNEQFF
TRBJ2-7	-	TRBV19	-	TGTGCCAGTAGTCCCCGGGGAACCTACGAGCAGTACTTC	CASSPRGTYEQYF
TRBJ2-5	TRBD1	TRBV5-1	-	TGCGCCAGCAGCCCGACGACAGGGCCTGGTCAAGAGACCCAGTACTTC	CASSPTTGPGQETQYF
TRBJ1-1	-	TRBV6-1	-	TGTGCCAGCAGTAACGGACAGCTGAACACTGAAGCTTTCTTT	CASSNGQLNTEAFF
TRBJ1-1	-	TRBV30	few	TGTGCCTGGAGTTCAGGGTTGAACACTGAAGCTTTCTTT	CAWSSGLNTEAFF
TRBJ2-3	TRBD2	TRBV3-1	-	TGTGCCAGCACCCTCAGGACTAGCGGGAGAGATACGCAGTATTTT	CASTLRTSGRDTQYF
TRBJ1-1	-	TRBV6-4	-	TGTGCCAGCAGTGACCCCGCAGGCGAAGCTTTCTTT	CASSDPAGEAFF
TRBJ1-2	-	TRBV5-1	-	TGCGCCAGCGGCAAAACGACAGGTGGTGGCTACACCTTC	CASGKTTGGGYTF
TRBJ2-1	-	TRBV20-1	-	TGCAGTGCTCTCCTAAGTCAGAATGAGCAGTTCTTC	CSALLSQNEQFF
TRBJ1-1	TRBD1	TRBV14	-	TGTGCCAGCACCCAACAGGGGGAGAACACTGAAGCTTTCTTT	CASTQQGENTEAFF
TRBJ2-2	TRBD2	TRBV5-1	-	TGCGCCAGCAGCTCACTAGCGGGAGTCACCGGGGAGCTGTTTTTT	CASSSLAGVTGELFF
TRBJ1-2	-	TRBV30	-	TGTGCCTGGAGCGATGTTGGGGACTATGGCTACACCTTC	CAWSDVGDYGYTF
TRBJ2-7	-	TRBV30	-	TGTGCCTCCTCACAGGGCCTATCCTACGAGCAGTACTTC	CASSQGLSYEQYF
TRBJ2-1	-	TRBV3-1	-	TGTGCCAGCAGCCAAACCCTGCTCCCCAATGAGCAGTTCTTC	CASSQTLLPNEQFF
TRBJ2-5	TRBD2	TRBV28	-	TGTGCCAGCAGGCTGACTAGCGGAGCGGGGGAGACCCAGTACTTC	CASRLTSGAGETQYF
TRBJ2-5	-	TRBV9	-	TGTGCCAGCAGCGCGGACTATGGAGGGCTAGATAGGGAGACCCAGTACTTC	CASSADYGGLDRETQYF
TRBJ1-1	-	TRBV20-1	-	TGCAGTGCTAGTCTGGGATTGGACGGTGAAGCTTTCTTT	CSASLGLDGEAFF
TRBJ1-2	-	TRBV25-1	-	TGTGCCAGCAGTGAAAAGGGGCTCGGGGCCTATGGCTACACCTTC	CASSEKGLGAYGYTF
TRBJ1-2	TRBD1	TRBV27	-	TGTGCCAGCAGTTTATGGCCAGGGGGCATCTATGGCTACACCTTC	CASSLWPGGIYGYTF